The 26 T cell receptor beta chains presented below share a single source sample, sequenced in a study of T cell changes during pregnancy in multiple sclerosis. Sequencing used immunoSEQ multiplex PCR; TCRdb keeps in-frame clones, though not all of them. The top ten hold roughly 6.8% of the sample, which has some 30,000 clones, approximately 90% seen once. This sample comprised CD8+ T cells from peripheral blood mononuclear cells, obtained after pregnancy. The receptors here all came from a female donor with multiple sclerosis, enrolled in a pregnancy study.

This clone has just one count. The rearrangement links TRBV27 to TRBJ2-1, with D possibly being TRBD1 (6 bases). V was shortened by 7 bases and J by 5 bases, with 18 bases between the two germline ends. The CDR3 runs to 15 residues. Germline CDR1 MNHEY, CDR2 SMNVEV (reference sequence). CDR3 in amino acids: CASKGQGTPHNEQFF. CDR3 DNA sequence: TGTGCCAGCAAGGGGCAAGGGACACCCCACAATGAGCAGTTCTTC.

This clone came up once. The genes are TRBV27 and TRBJ2-4; D might be TRBD1 (6 bases). V shed 5 bases and J shed 5 bases, with 16 bases lying between them. The CDR3 extends over 15 amino acids. In germline, CDR1 is MNHEY, CDR2 SMNVEV (reference sequence). The DNA for the CDR3 is TGTGCCAGCAGTCCAAACCGGGACAACGAAAACATTCAGTACTTC. Translation: CASSPNRDNENIQYF.

J is TRBJ1-2 and V is TRBV27, with TRBD1 as a possible D gene (6 bases). Deletions cut 6 bases from V and 3 bases from J, with 17 bases between. The CDR3 loop spans 15 amino acids. Looked up from germline, CDR1 is MNHEY and CDR2 is SMNVEV (reference sequence). The CDR3 DNA is TGTGCCAGCAGCCAATCTTGGGGGGGCGACTATGGCTACACCTTC. It specifies CASSQSWGGDYGYTF.

This chain joins TRBV19 and TRBJ2-3; perhaps TRBD2 as D (6 bases). V was cut by 5 bases and J by 6 bases, with 12 bases left in between. The CDR3 consists of 13 residues. Germline CDR1 reads LNHDA; CDR2 reads SQIVND (reference sequence). The CDR3 DNA sequence: TGTGCCAGTAGTGAGACTAGTGCGGATACGCAGTATTTT. As protein: CASSETSADTQYF.

CDR3 nucleotides: TGTGCCAGCAGCTTAGATCTGGGACAGGATATTATCCCTCTGTTTTTT. Its translation: CASSLDLGQDIIPLFF. This chain uses TRBV11-2 with TRBJ1-4; TRBD1 matches 8 bases. Germline trimming cut 0 bases from V and 14 bases from J; bases unmatched to any gene: 14. This CDR3 has 16 amino acids. Looked up from germline, CDR1 is SGHAT and CDR2 is FQNNGV.

V and J are TRBV11-1 and TRBJ1-2; D possibly corresponds to TRBD1 (5 bases). The V end was cut by 5 bases, the J end by 3 bases, with 10 bases between. Germline CDR1 reads SGHAT; CDR2 reads FQDESV (reference sequence). The CDR3 runs 13 residues. CDR3 in amino acids: CASSPAGHYGYTF. CDR3 coding DNA: TGTGCCAGCAGCCCGGCAGGGCACTATGGCTACACCTTC.

V and J are TRBV19 and TRBJ2-5; 8 nucleotides match TRBD1. V trimming: 5 bases; J trimming: 12 bases; junction bases outside the gene matches: 8. Germline V gene data show CDR1 as LNHDA and CDR2 as SQIVND (reference sequence). The CDR3 runs 12 residues. CDR3 coding DNA: TGTGCCAGTAGTCTCGACAGGGGCCTCAAGTACTTC. Protein product: CASSLDRGLKYF. The full variable domain, rest sourced from reference TRBV19 and TRBJ2-5, is DGGITQSPKYLFRKEGQNVTLSCEQNLNHDAMYWYRQDPGQGLRLIYYSQIVNDFQKGDIAEGYSVSREKKESFPLTVTSAQKNPTAFYLCASSLDRGLKYFGPGTRLLVL.

The chain joins TRBV29-1 to TRBJ1-6; TRBD1 aligns across 10 bases. After removal of 6 bases from V and 9 bases from J, the junction contained 8 bases not matched to a gene. CDR3 length: 14 residues. In germline, CDR1 is SQVTM, CDR2 ANQGSEA. CDR3 DNA sequence: TGCAGCGTCGGGACAGGGGAGAGTAGTTCACCCCTCCACTTT. Residues: CSVGTGESSSPLHF.

CDR3 region: CASSGGGGLNYGYTF. CDR3 in DNA: TGTGCCAGCAGCGGGGGGGGCGGTCTCAACTATGGCTACACCTTC. The V gene is TRBV27, the J gene TRBJ1-2; TRBD1 is a possible D gene (6 bases). The CDR3 is 15 amino acids. V shed 6 bases and J shed 2 bases, with 16 bases lying between them. Germline values: CDR1 MNHEY, CDR2 SMNVEV (reference sequence).

This clone has a handful of counts. V is TRBV4-3 and J is TRBJ2-3; tentative D call: TRBD1 (5 bases). V was clipped by 1 base and J by 4 bases, with 12 bases between them. CDR1 LGHNA and CDR2 YSLEER come from the germline V gene. This CDR3 has 15 amino acids. CDR3 in DNA: TGCGCCAGCAGCCAAGGGCTAACAGGAGCAGATACGCAGTATTTT. Translated: CASSQGLTGADTQYF.

The chain has TRBV9 and TRBJ2-3; TRBD1 might be the D (5 bases). The germline gives CDR1 SGDLS, CDR2 YYNGEE. The ends were cut back, 0 bases at V and 6 bases at J, with 14 bases in the middle. The CDR3 length is 15 residues. The CDR3 coding sequence is TGTGCCAGCAGCGTAGAAGGCAGGGCGGCCGATACGCAGTATTTT. Protein sequence: CASSVEGRAADTQYF.

This chain links TRBV14 with TRBJ2-7; D possibly corresponds to TRBD2 (5 bases). Trimming took off 3 bases at V and 7 bases at J, with 13 bases between the two ends. The CDR3 extends over 13 amino acids. Germline V gives CDR1 SGHDN, CDR2 FVKESK. CDR3: CASSQDTSGEQYF. The CDR3 bases are TGTGCCAGCAGCCAGGATACGTCGGGGGAGCAGTACTTC.

The V and J genes are TRBV14 and TRBJ1-2; 7 bases line up with TRBD1. This CDR3 has 15 amino acids. CDR1 and CDR2 (germline): SGHDN, FVKESK. With 4 bases clipped from V and 8 bases from J, the junction kept 13 bases outside the gene matches. CDR3: CASSRTQGVGHGYTF. The CDR3 DNA follows: TGTGCCAGCAGCCGTACTCAGGGGGTTGGTCACGGCTACACCTTC.

V gene TRBV9 combines with J gene TRBJ2-2; tentatively, D is TRBD2 (6 bases). The CDR3 consists of 13 residues. V lost 0 bases to trimming and J lost 7 bases, with 7 bases between them. Looked up from germline, CDR1 is SGDLS and CDR2 is YYNGEE. The CDR3 nucleotides read TGTGCCAGCAGCGTAGGGGGGGACGGGGAGCTGTTTTTT. Translating it yields CASSVGGDGELFF. Combining the CDR3 with reference TRBV9 and TRBJ2-2 gives the whole variable domain DSGVTQTPKHLITATGQRVTLRCSPRSGDLSVYWYQQSLDQGLQFLIQYYNGEERAKGNILERFSAQQFPDLHSELNLSSLELGDSALYFCASSVGGDGELFFGEGSRLTVL.

V usage is TRBV7-6 and J usage is TRBJ1-1, with 8 bases lining up with TRBD1. Unmatched junction bases numbered 6, after V lost 6 bases and J lost 0 bases. This CDR3 region has 15 residues. Germline CDR1 and CDR2: SGHVS and FNYEAQ. This CDR3 is CASSSRQGMNTEAFF. The CDR3 nucleotides are TGTGCCAGCAGTAGCAGACAGGGGATGAACACTGAAGCTTTCTTT.

The genes are TRBV27 and TRBJ2-1, with 13 nucleotides matching TRBD2. This CDR3 comprises 14 residues. V was pared by 9 bases and J by 3 bases, with 2 bases of the junction left unmatched. Germline V gene lookup returns CDR1 MNHEY and CDR2 SMNVEV (reference sequence). CDR3 nucleotides: TGTGCCAGTCGGACTAGCGGGAGCTACAATGAGCAGTTCTTC. This codes for CASRTSGSYNEQFF.

The V gene is TRBV7-9, the J gene TRBJ2-5, with TRBD2 matching over 12 bases. The V segment lost 1 base and the J segment 5 bases; nucleotides outside the gene matches: 14. The CDR3 runs to 19 residues. Germline CDR1 reads SEHNR; CDR2 reads FQNEAQ (reference sequence). The CDR3 DNA reads TGTGCCAGCAGCTTAGTGTCGACTAGCGGGAGAGGTTCGAGGGAGACCCAGTACTTC. This sequence encodes CASSLVSTSGRGSRETQYF.

This chain joins TRBV6-5 and TRBJ2-7; 11 bases are a match to TRBD1. The CDR3 has 15 amino acids. The trim removed 2 bases at V and 3 bases at J, leaving 3 bases unmatched. Germline CDR1 reads MNHEY; CDR2 reads SVGAGI. The CDR3 nucleotides read TGTGCCAGCAGTTACGAGGACAGGGGGCTCTACGAGCAGTACTTC. The encoded protein is CASSYEDRGLYEQYF.

The rearrangement links TRBV6-4 to TRBJ2-3, with D maybe TRBD2 (5 bases). The V gene's germline CDR1 is MRHNA and CDR2 SNTAGT. V lost 3 bases to trimming and J lost 4 bases, with 11 bases between them. The CDR3 totals 14 residues. CDR3 residues: CASSELAGADTQYF. The CDR3 DNA follows: TGTGCCAGCAGTGAGCTAGCTGGGGCAGATACGCAGTATTTT.

The V and J genes are TRBV7-9 and TRBJ2-1, with 7 bases lining up with TRBD2. Trimming took 8 bases from V and 8 from J; bases not matched to a gene: 9. The germline gives CDR1 SEHNR, CDR2 FQNEAQ (reference sequence). This CDR3 has 13 residues. Here the CDR3 reads CASGGLAVYEQFF. CDR3 sequence (DNA): TGTGCCAGCGGTGGTCTAGCGGTCTATGAGCAGTTCTTC.

This clone was picked up a small number of times. The CDR3 spells CASSAGLDSYEQYF. The DNA for the CDR3 is TGCGCCAGCAGCGCCGGACTTGACTCCTACGAGCAGTACTTC. The chain carries TRBV5-1 and TRBJ2-7; D perhaps matches TRBD2 (5 bases). The V gene's germline CDR1 is SGHRS and CDR2 YFSETQ. The CDR3 totals 14 residues. The germline V and J ends were trimmed by 4 bases and 0 bases, with 11 bases remaining between them.

The V call is TRBV13, the J call TRBJ2-1, with a possible D match to TRBD2 (5 bases). The germline V and J ends were trimmed by 4 bases and 7 bases, with 26 bases remaining between them. Germline lookup yields CDR1 PRHDT and CDR2 FYEKMQ (reference sequence). There are 18 residues in the CDR3. The CDR3: CASSSSYSGGFNGNEQFF. DNA of the CDR3: TGTGCCAGCAGCTCGAGTTACTCCGGAGGTTTTAATGGTAATGAGCAGTTCTTC.

The genes are TRBV4-3 and TRBJ2-1; 7 bases map to TRBD2. The trim removed 0 bases at V and 2 bases at J, leaving 10 bases unmatched. The CDR3 length is 18 residues. CDR1 is LGHNA, CDR2 YSLEER, per germline. In DNA, the CDR3 is TGCGCCAGCAGCCAAGACCTAGCGGAGGGAGGAGCCTACAATGAGCAGTTCTTC. Residues: CASSQDLAEGGAYNEQFF.

V usage is TRBV7-8 and J usage is TRBJ1-1; 12 bases are shared with TRBD1. Trimming removed 5 bases from V and 8 bases from J; junction bases left unmatched: 6. Germline CDR1 reads SGHVS; CDR2 reads FQNEAQ. The CDR3 has 14 residues. The CDR3 DNA reads TGTGCCAGCAGCCGGGGGACAGGGGGCAGGGAAGCTTTCTTT. It specifies CASSRGTGGREAFF.

This chain links TRBV5-1 with TRBJ2-3; 11 bases line up with TRBD2. CDR1 SGHRS and CDR2 YFSETQ come from the germline V gene. The CDR3 covers 17 residues. With V trimmed by 0 bases and J by 2 bases, 5 bases remained unmatched. The CDR3 here is CASSLAGLAELTDTQYF. The CDR3 DNA is TGCGCCAGCAGCTTGGCGGGACTAGCGGAGCTCACAGATACGCAGTATTTT.

CDR3 in DNA: TGTGCCACGTTGCACAGGGGTAGCACAGATACGCAGTATTTT. It specifies CATLHRGSTDTQYF. This chain connects TRBV10-3 to TRBJ2-3, with 7 positions matching TRBD1. Unmatched junction bases numbered 7, after V lost 10 bases and J lost 0 bases. This CDR3 region has 14 residues. Germline CDR1 is ENHRY and CDR2 is SYGVKD.